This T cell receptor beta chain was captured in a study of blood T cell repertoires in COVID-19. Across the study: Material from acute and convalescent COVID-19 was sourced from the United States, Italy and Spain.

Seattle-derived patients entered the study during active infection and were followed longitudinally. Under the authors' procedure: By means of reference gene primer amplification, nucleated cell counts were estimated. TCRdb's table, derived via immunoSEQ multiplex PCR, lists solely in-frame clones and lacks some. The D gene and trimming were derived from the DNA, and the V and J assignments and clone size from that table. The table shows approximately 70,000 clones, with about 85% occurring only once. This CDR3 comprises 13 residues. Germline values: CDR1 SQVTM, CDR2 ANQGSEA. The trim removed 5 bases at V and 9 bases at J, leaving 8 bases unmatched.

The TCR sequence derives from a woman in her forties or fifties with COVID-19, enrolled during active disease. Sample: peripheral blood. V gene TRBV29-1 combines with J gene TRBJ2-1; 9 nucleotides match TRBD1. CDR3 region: CSVRDREFGEQFF. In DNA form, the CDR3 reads TGCAGCGTTAGGGACAGGGAATTCGGTGAGCAGTTCTTC.